This paragraph covers one T cell receptor (beta chain) sequence. The sample originates from a study of cytomegalovirus exposure and HLA in healthy donors. The donors were part of the validation cohort of fewer than 150 subjects. That cohort was separate from the first cohort, which comprised about 670 subjects. V lost 6 bases and J lost 5; bases outside the gene matches: 7. Germline V lookup: CDR1 MNHNS, CDR2 SASEGT. The CDR3 totals 15 residues. The repertoire was sequenced with immunoSEQ multiplex PCR; TCRdb's copy has only in-frame clones and lacks some. The table has around 170,000 clones, about 85% seen once.

This clonotype was sampled from a man between 18 and 29 years old in good health and CMV-seropositive. The sequenced sample was PBMCs. The V and J genes are TRBV6-1 and TRBJ2-7; 13 bases fit TRBD2. The CDR3 protein is CASSKKTSGGNEQYF. As DNA, the CDR3 is TGTGCCAGCAGCAAGAAGACTAGCGGGGGGAACGAGCAGTACTTC.